This T cell receptor beta chain appears in the sequencing data of a study of T-cell reconstitution after alpha-beta-depleted transplantation in children. Regarding the study as a whole: T-cell counts and diversity at one year following transplant were attributed mainly to newly produced T cells.

This clonotype was counted many times. Its antigen is unidentified. V was clipped by 9 bases and J by 5 bases, with 20 bases between them. This CDR3 has 15 residues. Unique molecular identifiers featured in how the TCRbeta library was prepared. TCRdb independently ran MiXCR on the PCR reads; one entry per CDR3 protein. Of 400,000 to 550,000 distinct CDR3 sequences listed, about 10% were seen once; the top ten hold approximately 2%. Sequenced here: PBMCs, sampled before TCRalphabeta/CD19-depleted stem cell transplant. The sequence derives from a child aged 2-15 years with inherited bone marrow failure, due to receive a stem cell transplant. The V and J genes are TRBV12-3 or TRBV12-4 and TRBJ2-4; D is undetermined. CDR3 coding DNA: TGTGCCAGTTCGTTGGATGGATCCATCGAAAACATTCAGTACTTC. This gives the protein CASSLDGSIENIQYF.